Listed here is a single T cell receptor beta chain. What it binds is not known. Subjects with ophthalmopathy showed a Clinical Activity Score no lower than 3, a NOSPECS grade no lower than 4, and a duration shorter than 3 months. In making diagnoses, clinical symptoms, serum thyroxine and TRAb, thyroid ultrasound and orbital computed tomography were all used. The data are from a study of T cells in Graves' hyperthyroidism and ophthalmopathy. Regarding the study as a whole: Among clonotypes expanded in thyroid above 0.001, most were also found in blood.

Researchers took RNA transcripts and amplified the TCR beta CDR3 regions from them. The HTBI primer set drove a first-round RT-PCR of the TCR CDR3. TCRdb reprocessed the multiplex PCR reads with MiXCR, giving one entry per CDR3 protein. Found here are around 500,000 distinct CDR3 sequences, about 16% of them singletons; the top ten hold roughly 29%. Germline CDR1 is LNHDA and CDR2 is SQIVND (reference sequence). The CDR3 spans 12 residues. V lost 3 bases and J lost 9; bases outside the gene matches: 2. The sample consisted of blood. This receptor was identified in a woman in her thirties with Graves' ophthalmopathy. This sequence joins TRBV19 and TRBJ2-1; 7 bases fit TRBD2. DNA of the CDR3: TGTGCCAGTAGTATGTCTAGCGGTGAGCAGTTCTTC. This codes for CASSMSSGEQFF.